This is a list of T cell receptor beta chains from one sample in a study of blood T cell repertoires in COVID-19. Only in-frame clones appear in the TCRdb table, and some are missing; sequencing was by immunoSEQ multiplex PCR. The table records approximately 320,000 clones, roughly nine tenths of them present only once. What was sequenced was PBMCs or T cells enriched from blood (not recorded which). Every receptor here comes from a man aged 60 to 75 who had recovered from COVID-19. Both conserved end residues are trimmed from each CDR3. The order of the fields is J gene, V gene, CDR3 protein.

>TRBJ1-1|TRBV9
ASSVITGNTEAF
>TRBJ2-7|TRBV9
ASSVRGEGVMDEQY
>TRBJ2-1|TRBV19
ASRMTVGSYNEQF
>TRBJ1-3|TRBV2
ASKGTGGNTIY
>TRBJ2-7|TRBV3-1/TRBV3-2
ASSYQGAEQY
>TRBJ1-5|TRBV7-2
ASGAWRMGNQPQH
>TRBJ1-6|TRBV9
ASSRDSRNSPLH
>TRBJ1-2|TRBV18
ASSPLDYGYT
>TRBJ2-7|TRBV19
ASGTSGTYEQY
>TRBJ1-2|TRBV12-3/TRBV12-4
ASSLSAGGGYT
>TRBJ2-3|TRBV7-6
ASSLTSGGVGTQY
>TRBJ1-1|TRBV6-2/TRBV6-3
ASSLRLSTEAF
>TRBJ1-2|TRBV2
ASSDYNYGYT
>TRBJ1-5|TRBV7-2
ASSLVPTGQPQH
>TRBJ2-5|TRBV5-6
ASSYRVAGQETQY
>TRBJ1-2|TRBV12-3/TRBV12-4
ASKTDRDYGYT
>TRBJ2-1|TRBV6-5
ASRGGGEQF
>TRBJ1-2|TRBV11-3
ASSLVGSTGVAYGYT
>TRBJ1-2|TRBV3-1/TRBV3-2
ASSQLANFYGYT
>TRBJ2-1|TRBV3-1/TRBV3-2
ASSQGTSGSIFNEQF
>TRBJ2-2|TRBV5-8
ASSGRDSLTNTGELF
>TRBJ2-7|TRBV6-5
ASSQTRTYEQY